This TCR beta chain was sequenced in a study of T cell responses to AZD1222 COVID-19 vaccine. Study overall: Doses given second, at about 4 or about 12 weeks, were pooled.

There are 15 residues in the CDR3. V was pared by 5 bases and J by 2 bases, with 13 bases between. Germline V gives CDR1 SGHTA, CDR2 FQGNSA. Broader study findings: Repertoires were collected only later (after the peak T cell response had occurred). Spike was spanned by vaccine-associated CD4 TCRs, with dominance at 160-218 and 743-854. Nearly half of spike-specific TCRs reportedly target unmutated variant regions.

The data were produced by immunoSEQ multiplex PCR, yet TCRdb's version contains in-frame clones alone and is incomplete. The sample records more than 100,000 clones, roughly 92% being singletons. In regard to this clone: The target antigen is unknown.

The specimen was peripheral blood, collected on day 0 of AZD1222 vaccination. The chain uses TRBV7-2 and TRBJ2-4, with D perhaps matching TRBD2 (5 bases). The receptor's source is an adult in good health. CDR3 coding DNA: TGTGCCAGCAGCCCTAGCTGGGCTACCAAAAACATTCAGTACTTC. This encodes CASSPSWATKNIQYF.